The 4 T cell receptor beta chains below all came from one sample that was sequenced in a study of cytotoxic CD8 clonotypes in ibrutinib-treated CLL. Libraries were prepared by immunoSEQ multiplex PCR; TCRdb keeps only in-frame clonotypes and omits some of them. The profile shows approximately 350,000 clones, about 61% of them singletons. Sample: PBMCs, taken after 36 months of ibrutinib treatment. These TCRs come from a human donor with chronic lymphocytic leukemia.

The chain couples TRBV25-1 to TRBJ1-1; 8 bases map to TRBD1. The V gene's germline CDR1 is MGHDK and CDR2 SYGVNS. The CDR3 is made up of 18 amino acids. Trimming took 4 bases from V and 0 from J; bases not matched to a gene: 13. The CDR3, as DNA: TGTGCCAGCAGTGGGAGACAGGGGCCGTTGGGGGTGAACACTGAAGCTTTCTTT. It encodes CASSGRQGPLGVNTEAFF.

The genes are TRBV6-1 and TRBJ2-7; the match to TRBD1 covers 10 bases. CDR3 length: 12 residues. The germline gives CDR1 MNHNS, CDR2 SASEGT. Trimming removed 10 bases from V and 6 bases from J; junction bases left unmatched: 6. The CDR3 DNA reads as TGTGCCACCCTGGGACAGGGGAGCGAGCAGTACTTC. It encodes CATLGQGSEQYF.

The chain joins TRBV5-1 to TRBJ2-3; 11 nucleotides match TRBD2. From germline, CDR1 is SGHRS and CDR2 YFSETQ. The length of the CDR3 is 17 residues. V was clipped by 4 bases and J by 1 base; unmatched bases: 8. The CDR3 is CASSPLAGGPGTDTQYF. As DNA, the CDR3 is TGCGCCAGCAGCCCGTTAGCGGGGGGGCCCGGCACAGATACGCAGTATTTT. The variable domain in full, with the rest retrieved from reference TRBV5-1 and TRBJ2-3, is KAGVTQTPRYLIKTRGQQVTLSCSPISGHRSVSWYQQTPGQGLQFLFEYFSETQRNKGNFPGRFSGRQFSNSRSEMNVSTLELGDSALYLCASSPLAGGPGTDTQYFGPGTRLTVL.

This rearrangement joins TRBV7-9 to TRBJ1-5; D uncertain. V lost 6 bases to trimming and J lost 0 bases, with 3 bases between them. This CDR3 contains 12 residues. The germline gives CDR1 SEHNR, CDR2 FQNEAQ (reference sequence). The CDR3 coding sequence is TGTGCCAGCAGTGATAGCAATCAGCCCCAGCATTTT. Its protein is CASSDSNQPQHF.